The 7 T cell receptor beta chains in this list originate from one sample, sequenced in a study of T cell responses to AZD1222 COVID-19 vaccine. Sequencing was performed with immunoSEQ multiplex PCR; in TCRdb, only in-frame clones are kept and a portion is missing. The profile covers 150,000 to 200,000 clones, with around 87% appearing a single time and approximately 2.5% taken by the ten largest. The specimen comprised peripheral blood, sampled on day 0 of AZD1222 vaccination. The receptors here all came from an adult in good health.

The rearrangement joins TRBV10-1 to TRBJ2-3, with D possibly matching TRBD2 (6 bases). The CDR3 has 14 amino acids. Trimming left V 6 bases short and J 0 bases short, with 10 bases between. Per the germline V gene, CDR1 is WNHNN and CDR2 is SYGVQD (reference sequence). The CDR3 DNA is TGCGCCAGCAGACCTAGCGTAAGCACAGATACGCAGTATTTT. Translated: CASRPSVSTDTQYF.

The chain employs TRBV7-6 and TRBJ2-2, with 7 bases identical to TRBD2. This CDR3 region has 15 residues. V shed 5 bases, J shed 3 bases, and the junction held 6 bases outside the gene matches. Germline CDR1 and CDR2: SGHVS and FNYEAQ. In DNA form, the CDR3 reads TGTGCCAGCAGCCTCCGTCGGGGGGACACCGGGGAGCTGTTTTTT. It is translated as CASSLRRGDTGELFF.

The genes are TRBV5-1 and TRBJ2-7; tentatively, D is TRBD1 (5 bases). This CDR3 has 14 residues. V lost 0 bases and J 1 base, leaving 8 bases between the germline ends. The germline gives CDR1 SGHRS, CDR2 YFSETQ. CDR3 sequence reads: CASSLEGLSYEQYF. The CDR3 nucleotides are TGCGCCAGCAGCTTGGAGGGGCTATCCTACGAGCAGTACTTC.

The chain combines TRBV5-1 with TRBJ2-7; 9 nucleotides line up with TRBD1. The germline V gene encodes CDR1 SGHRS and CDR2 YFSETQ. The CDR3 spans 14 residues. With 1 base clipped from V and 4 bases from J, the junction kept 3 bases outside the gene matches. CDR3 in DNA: TGCGCCAGCAGCTTGAGGGGACAGGGATACGAGCAGTACTTC. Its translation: CASSLRGQGYEQYF.

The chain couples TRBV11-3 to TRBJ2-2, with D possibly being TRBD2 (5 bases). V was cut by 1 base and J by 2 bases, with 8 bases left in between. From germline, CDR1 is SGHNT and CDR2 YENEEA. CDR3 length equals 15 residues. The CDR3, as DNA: TGTGCCAGCAGCTTAGGCGGAGGCAACACCGGGGAGCTGTTTTTT. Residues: CASSLGGGNTGELFF. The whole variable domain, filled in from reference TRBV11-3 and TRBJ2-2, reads EAGVVQSPRYKIIEKKQPVAFWCNPISGHNTLYWYLQNLGQGPELLIRYENEEAVDDSQLPKDRFSAERLKGVDSTLKIQPAELGDSAVYLCASSLGGGNTGELFFGEGSRLTVL.

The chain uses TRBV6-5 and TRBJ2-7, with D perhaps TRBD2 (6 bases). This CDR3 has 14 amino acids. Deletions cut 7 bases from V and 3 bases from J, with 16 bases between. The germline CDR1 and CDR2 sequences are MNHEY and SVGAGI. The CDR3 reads CASTVGTRGYEQYF. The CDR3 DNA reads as TGTGCCAGCACAGTAGGGACGCGGGGCTACGAGCAGTACTTC.

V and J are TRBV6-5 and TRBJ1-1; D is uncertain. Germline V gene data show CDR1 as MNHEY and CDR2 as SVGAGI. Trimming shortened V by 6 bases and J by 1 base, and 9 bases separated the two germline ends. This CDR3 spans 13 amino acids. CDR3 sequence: CASSVGANTEAFF. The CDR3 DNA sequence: TGTGCCAGCAGCGTGGGAGCGAACACTGAAGCTTTCTTT.